Below, 29 T cell receptor beta chains from the same sample are listed, as sequenced in a study of cytotoxic CD8 clonotypes in ibrutinib-treated CLL. Here immunoSEQ multiplex PCR was the method, and the copy in TCRdb shows in-frame clones only, minus some. The table records about 84,000 clones, around 83% of them present only once. The input for sequencing was PBMCs, taken before ibrutinib treatment. These receptors were obtained from a human donor with chronic lymphocytic leukemia.

V usage is TRBV6-5 and J usage is TRBJ2-7, with a weak D call TRBD2 (5 bases). Germline V gene sequence: CDR1 MNHEY, CDR2 SVGAGI. The V gene lost 8 bases and the J gene lost 2 bases, with 13 bases spanning the gap. The CDR3 is made up of 13 amino acids. CDR3 protein: CASGQEATYEQYF. Here the CDR3 DNA reads TGTGCCAGCGGGCAGGAGGCCACCTACGAGCAGTACTTC.

The CDR3 bases are TGTGCCAGCAGCCCGAACAGGGGCACTGAAGCTTTCTTT. This codes for CASSPNRGTEAFF. The chain carries TRBV11-2 and TRBJ1-1, with 7 bases identical to TRBD1. Germline V gives CDR1 SGHAT, CDR2 FQNNGV. Trimming cost V 5 bases and J 4 bases; bases outside gene matches: 4. CDR3 length equals 13 residues.

The chain recombines TRBV7-9 with TRBJ2-5; D not certain. CDR1 and CDR2 from the germline V gene are SEHNR and FQNEAQ (reference sequence). This CDR3 region has 12 residues. V was pared by 6 bases and J by 4 bases, with 9 bases between. Here the CDR3 reads CASRGPRETQYF. DNA of the CDR3: TGTGCCAGCAGGGGTCCGAGAGAGACCCAGTACTTC.

In its sample, this clone was seen once. The chain joins TRBV10-3 to TRBJ1-1; weak D call: TRBD1 (5 bases). Per germline, CDR1 ENHRY and CDR2 SYGVKD. Deletions cut 6 bases from V and 4 bases from J, with 9 bases between. The CDR3 is 12 residues long. CDR3 nucleotides: TGTGCCATCAGCGGAACAGGCACTGAAGCTTTCTTT. Translation gives CAISGTGTEAFF.

Only a few counts were recorded for this clone. The rearrangement joins TRBV19 to TRBJ2-7, with D perhaps TRBD1 (6 bases). Looked up from germline, CDR1 is LNHDA and CDR2 is SQIVND (reference sequence). The CDR3 runs to 15 residues. V lost 6 bases, J lost 1 base, and 16 bases lay in between. The CDR3 DNA is TGTGCCAGTAGCTCCAACAGGGCTATTTCCTACGAGCAGTACTTC. Encoded protein: CASSSNRAISYEQYF.

The chain recombines TRBV13 with TRBJ2-7; 11 bases line up with TRBD2. The germline CDR1 and CDR2 sequences are PRHDT and FYEKMQ (reference sequence). The CDR3 spans 15 residues. J lost 2 bases, V lost 3 bases, and 3 bases had no gene match. CDR3 in DNA: TGTGCCAGCAGCTTGACTAGCGGGACTCCCTACGAGCAGTACTTC. Translated, it gives CASSLTSGTPYEQYF. The whole variable domain, remainder taken from reference TRBV13 and TRBJ2-7, is AAGVIQSPRHLIKEKRETATLKCYPIPRHDTVYWYQQGPGQDPQFLISFYEKMQSDKGSIPDRFSAQQFSDYHSELNMSSLELGDSALYFCASSLTSGTPYEQYFGPGTRLTVT.

The rearrangement joins TRBV9 to TRBJ2-7, with D tentatively TRBD2 (5 bases). The CDR3 covers 12 residues. Trimming took off 3 bases at V and 7 bases at J, with 11 bases between the two ends. In germline, CDR1 is SGDLS, CDR2 YYNGEE. This chain's CDR3 is CASSGNSGEQYF. The CDR3 DNA sequence: TGTGCCAGCAGCGGGAACTCGGGGGAGCAGTACTTC. The complete variable domain, with remaining parts taken from reference TRBV9 and TRBJ2-7, reads DSGVTQTPKHLITATGQRVTLRCSPRSGDLSVYWYQQSLDQGLQFLIQYYNGEERAKGNILERFSAQQFPDLHSELNLSSLELGDSALYFCASSGNSGEQYFGPGTRLTVT.

This rearrangement joins TRBV27 to TRBJ2-1; D unresolved. The V gene's germline CDR1 is MNHEY and CDR2 SMNVEV (reference sequence). The CDR3 contains 14 residues. V lost 0 bases, J lost 3 bases, and 6 bases lay in between. The CDR3 DNA reads TGTGCCAGCAGTTTATCCTTCCGCTACAATGAGCAGTTCTTC. Its protein is CASSLSFRYNEQFF.

V and J are TRBV9 and TRBJ2-1; 10 bases line up with TRBD1. Germline CDR1 reads SGDLS; CDR2 reads YYNGEE. The CDR3 totals 15 residues. V gave up 4 bases and J gave up 4 bases; unmatched junction bases: 5. CDR3 sequence: CASSFGQGVYNEQFF. The CDR3 coding sequence is TGTGCCAGCAGCTTTGGACAGGGGGTTTACAATGAGCAGTTCTTC. Full variable domain (remainder filled in from reference TRBV9 and TRBJ2-1): DSGVTQTPKHLITATGQRVTLRCSPRSGDLSVYWYQQSLDQGLQFLIQYYNGEERAKGNILERFSAQQFPDLHSELNLSSLELGDSALYFCASSFGQGVYNEQFFGPGTRLTVL.

The V gene is TRBV5-5, the J gene TRBJ2-5, with D unclear. The CDR3 consists of 13 residues. Trimming removed 3 bases at V and 5 bases at J, with 11 bases between. Germline CDR1 and CDR2: SGHKS and YYEKEE (reference sequence). The CDR3 sequence: CASSWRDEETQYF. The CDR3 DNA follows: TGTGCCAGCAGCTGGAGAGATGAGGAGACCCAGTACTTC. The full variable domain, rest sourced from reference TRBV5-5 and TRBJ2-5, is DAGVTQSPTHLIKTRGQQVTLRCSPISGHKSVSWYQQVLGQGPQFIFQYYEKEERGRGNFPDRFSARQFPNYSSELNVNALLLGDSALYLCASSWRDEETQYFGPGTRLLVL.

J is TRBJ2-2 and V is TRBV5-1; 7 nucleotides align to TRBD2. V shed 0 bases, J shed 3 bases, and the junction held 2 bases outside the gene matches. The CDR3 is 15 residues long. Germline-derived CDR1 and CDR2 are SGHRS and YFSETQ. DNA for the CDR3: TGCGCCAGCAGCTTGGTCGGGGGGTACACCGGGGAGCTGTTTTTT. Residues: CASSLVGGYTGELFF. Together with reference TRBV5-1 and TRBJ2-2, the CDR3 gives the full variable domain: KAGVTQTPRYLIKTRGQQVTLSCSPISGHRSVSWYQQTPGQGLQFLFEYFSETQRNKGNFPGRFSGRQFSNSRSEMNVSTLELGDSALYLCASSLVGGYTGELFFGEGSRLTVL.

The gene calls are TRBV6-1 and TRBJ1-5; D not resolved. V lost 6 bases and J lost 5, with 11 bases in between. CDR3 length equals 13 residues. CDR1 is MNHNS, CDR2 SASEGT, per germline. CDR3 residues: CASSEWGYQPQHF. Here the CDR3 DNA reads TGTGCCAGCAGCGAGTGGGGTTATCAGCCCCAGCATTTT.

This sequence joins TRBV6-1 and TRBJ1-2; TRBD1 agrees at 7 bases. V was clipped by 6 bases and J by 2 bases; unmatched bases: 9. CDR1 and CDR2 from the germline V gene are MNHNS and SASEGT. This CDR3 contains 15 residues. The CDR3 loop reads CASRDGGGGNYGYTF. The DNA for the CDR3 is TGTGCCAGCAGAGACGGAGGGGGCGGAAACTATGGCTACACCTTC.

The CDR3 sequence is CASRVEANTEAFF. For the CDR3, the DNA is TGTGCCAGCAGAGTTGAAGCAAACACTGAAGCTTTCTTT. The chain carries TRBV2 and TRBJ1-1; D not resolved. Trimming left V 6 bases short and J 2 bases short, with 10 bases between. Germline loops: CDR1 SNHLY, CDR2 FYNNEI. The CDR3 runs 13 residues.

The chain links TRBV2 to TRBJ2-7; 10 bases match TRBD2. J lost 4 bases, V lost 4 bases, and 7 bases had no gene match. There are 15 residues in the CDR3. Germline assignment: CDR1 SNHLY and CDR2 FYNNEI. The CDR3 region has the DNA TGTGCCAGCAGTGGCGATAGCGGGAGGTGGTACGAGCAGTACTTC. It codes for CASSGDSGRWYEQYF.

This clone was detected once. J is TRBJ2-1 and V is TRBV19; possibly TRBD1 for D (6 bases). The CDR3 spans 15 residues. Trimming pared 3 bases from V and 5 bases from J, leaving 14 bases between. From germline, CDR1 is LNHDA and CDR2 SQIVND (reference sequence). The CDR3 nucleotides read TGTGCCAGTAGTATGGGCAGGGACAATAACAATGAGCAGTTCTTC. It translates to CASSMGRDNNNEQFF.

The chain links TRBV11-3 to TRBJ2-1; D is ambiguous. V was cut by 5 bases and J by 0 bases, with 11 bases left in between. The germline V gene has CDR1 SGHNT and CDR2 YENEEA. The CDR3 is made up of 15 amino acids. The CDR3 DNA sequence: TGTGCCAGCAGCCTCCGTTACGGCTCCTACAATGAGCAGTTCTTC. Translating gives CASSLRYGSYNEQFF.

The rearrangement uses TRBV27 and TRBJ2-1, with 7 bases aligning to TRBD2. Per germline, CDR1 MNHEY and CDR2 SMNVEV (reference sequence). V gave up 5 bases and J gave up 4 bases; unmatched junction bases: 2. The CDR3 loop spans 13 amino acids. The CDR3 here is CASSSGTYNEQFF. CDR3 bases: TGTGCCAGCAGTAGCGGGACGTACAATGAGCAGTTCTTC.

This sequence joins TRBV2 and TRBJ2-5; D not certain. V was shortened by 7 bases and J by 2 bases, with 11 bases between the two germline ends. Germline-derived CDR1 and CDR2 are SNHLY and FYNNEI. The CDR3 length is 13 residues. CDR3 in amino acids: CASTKIKQETQYF. CDR3 in DNA: TGTGCCAGCACCAAAATAAAGCAAGAGACCCAGTACTTC.

This clone has just one count. J is TRBJ1-1 and V is TRBV5-1, with D unclear. The length of the CDR3 is 15 residues. Germline V gene sequence: CDR1 SGHRS, CDR2 YFSETQ. Trimming shortened V by 0 bases and J by 0 bases, and 9 bases separated the two germline ends. The CDR3 is CASSLEGSMNTEAFF. The CDR3 DNA follows: TGCGCCAGCAGCTTGGAGGGCAGCATGAACACTGAAGCTTTCTTT.

The chain employs TRBV5-6 and TRBJ2-1; D gene uncertain. The CDR3 extends over 14 amino acids. Germline CDR1 reads SGHDT; CDR2 reads YYEEEE. V lost 0 bases and J 3 bases, leaving 7 bases between the germline ends. DNA for the CDR3: TGTGCCAGCAGCTTGGCTGCATTCTACAATGAGCAGTTCTTC. It specifies CASSLAAFYNEQFF.

This clone has a handful of counts. This chain joins TRBV19 and TRBJ2-7; D is possibly TRBD1 (6 bases). The CDR3 extends over 19 amino acids. V shed 1 base and J shed 4 bases, with 26 bases lying between them. CDR1 is LNHDA and CDR2 is SQIVND in the germline V gene (reference sequence). The CDR3 region is CASSIGWSSSPGVRYEQYF. DNA for the CDR3: TGTGCCAGTAGTATAGGCTGGAGTTCTAGCCCAGGGGTGAGGTACGAGCAGTACTTC.

The chain employs TRBV5-1 and TRBJ2-7; 10 bases fit TRBD1. V was clipped by 5 bases and J by 3 bases; unmatched bases: 5. Germline CDR1 reads SGHRS; CDR2 reads YFSETQ. There are 14 residues in the CDR3. The CDR3 DNA is TGCGCCAGCAGTACCGGGACAGGGGTCTACGAGCAGTACTTC. Residues: CASSTGTGVYEQYF.

J is TRBJ2-5 and V is TRBV5-1, with 9 bases identical to TRBD2. Germline lookup yields CDR1 SGHRS and CDR2 YFSETQ. The CDR3 consists of 15 residues. V dropped 4 bases and J dropped 4; count of bases not matched to a gene: 8. The CDR3 DNA reads TGCGCCAGCAGCGATAGCGGGGGTCTTCGAGAGACCCAGTACTTC. Its translation: CASSDSGGLRETQYF. Complete variable domain (other parts from reference TRBV5-1 and TRBJ2-5): KAGVTQTPRYLIKTRGQQVTLSCSPISGHRSVSWYQQTPGQGLQFLFEYFSETQRNKGNFPGRFSGRQFSNSRSEMNVSTLELGDSALYLCASSDSGGLRETQYFGPGTRLLVL.

The chain couples TRBV7-2 to TRBJ1-2; D call uncertain. Germline loops: CDR1 SGHTA, CDR2 FQGNSA. Deletions cut 1 base from V and 7 bases from J, with 7 bases between. The CDR3 runs 12 residues. The CDR3 loop is CASSLVLVGYTF. CDR3 DNA: TGTGCCAGCAGCTTAGTTCTGGTTGGCTACACCTTC.

This clone has just one count. Other nucleotide sequences from this sample produce the same CDR3. The chain has TRBV14 and TRBJ1-1; D uncertain. Trimming left V 1 base short and J 0 bases short, with 6 bases between. This CDR3 has 14 amino acids. Germline CDR1 SGHDN, CDR2 FVKESK. CDR3 sequence reads: CASSQAGMNTEAFF. As DNA, the CDR3 is TGTGCCAGCAGCCAAGCAGGAATGAACACTGAAGCTTTCTTT. The entire variable domain, with the rest obtained from reference TRBV14 and TRBJ1-1, is as follows: EAGVTQFPSHSVIEKGQTVTLRCDPISGHDNLYWYRRVMGKEIKFLLHFVKESKQDESGMPNNRFLAERTGGTYSTLKVQPAELEDSGVYFCASSQAGMNTEAFFGQGTRLTVV.

V and J are TRBV5-8 and TRBJ1-5; D unclear. The CDR3 is 15 residues long. With 4 bases removed from V and 2 bases from J, the gap between germline ends came to 13 bases. Germline V CDR1 and CDR2: SGHTS, YDEGEE. The CDR3 coding sequence is TGTGCCAGCAGCCGCGGTGGGTACGGCAATCAGCCCCAGCATTTT. This sequence encodes CASSRGGYGNQPQHF.

This chain uses TRBV20-1 with TRBJ2-4; no definite D call. The CDR3 extends over 11 amino acids. The germline V and J ends were trimmed by 8 bases and 6 bases, with 11 bases remaining between them. Germline CDR1 is DFQATT and CDR2 is SNEGSKA (reference sequence). The CDR3 nucleotides are TGCAGTATCGAAAAGGGAAACATTCAGTACTTC. Translated, it gives CSIEKGNIQYF.

The CDR3, as DNA: TGCGCCAGCAGCACAACGGGCAGGGGAGGAAAACTGTTTTTT. Amino acids: CASSTTGRGGKLFF. This chain links TRBV5-1 with TRBJ1-4; the D gene is possibly TRBD1 (6 bases). Germline-derived CDR1 and CDR2 are SGHRS and YFSETQ. Trimming shortened V by 4 bases and J by 10 bases, and 17 bases separated the two germline ends. This CDR3 has 14 residues.